These 31 T cell receptor beta chains were all obtained from the same sample, sequenced in a study of T cell responses to AZD1222 COVID-19 vaccine (dated by TCRdb to about 2021). The sample's time point label, decoded: baseline before first vaccination. The library was obtained by the immunoSEQ multiplex PCR assay. The clones in this table, taken by TCRdb from immuneACCESS, are in-frame only. Not every clone is retained; where verified, under half of the shortfall comes from an unresolved V gene, and the cause of the rest is unknown. The sample yields roughly 55,000 clones; 87% were counted once. Of the sample, 3.9% is held by the ten largest clones. Sequenced material: peripheral blood, taken on day 0 of AZD1222 vaccination. All receptors come from an adult in good health.

This chain joins TRBV2 and TRBJ2-2; TRBD1 is a possible D gene (5 bases). V was pared by 6 bases and J by 3 bases, with 11 bases between. The CDR3 length is 14 residues. Germline V gene sequence: CDR1 SNHLY, CDR2 FYNNEI. The CDR3 reads CASRPDTHTGELFF. The CDR3 DNA follows: TGTGCCAGCAGGCCGGACACCCACACCGGGGAGCTGTTTTTT.

The chain is built from TRBV6-2 or TRBV6-3 and TRBJ1-6, with D unresolved. This CDR3 spans 12 amino acids. Germline V lookup: CDR1 MNHEY, CDR2 SVGEGT. Trimming took 2 bases from V and 14 from J, leaving 10 bases between them. The CDR3 coding sequence is TGTGCCAGCAGTTACCCTATGGGGTCCCTCCACTTT. Translating gives CASSYPMGSLHF.

J is TRBJ2-1 and V is TRBV7-3; TRBD1 or TRBD2 may be the D gene (5 bases each). The CDR3 is 16 residues long. Germline values: CDR1 SGHTA, CDR2 FQGTGA. Trimming pared 6 bases from V and 4 bases from J, leaving 19 bases between. The CDR3 loop is CASRPRDVGEYNEQFF. DNA for the CDR3: TGTGCCAGCAGACCCCGGGACGTCGGAGAATACAATGAGCAGTTCTTC. Supplemented by reference TRBV7-3 and TRBJ2-1, the full variable domain reads GAGVSQTPSNKVTEKGKYVELRCDPISGHTALYWYRQSLGQGPEFLIYFQGTGAADDSGLPNDRFFAVRPEGSVSTLKIQRTERGDSAVYLCASRPRDVGEYNEQFFGPGTRLTVL.

The chain couples TRBV23-1 to TRBJ2-2, with 9 bases aligning to TRBD1. TRBV23-1 is annotated as an ORF whose role is uncertain. The length of the CDR3 is 15 residues. J gave up 6 bases and V 6 bases, and 8 bases lay outside the gene matches. The CDR3 DNA follows: TGCGCCAGCAGGCCAACCCGGACAGGGGCCGGGGAGCTGTTTTTT. This encodes CASRPTRTGAGELFF.

This chain connects TRBV29-1 to TRBJ2-2; perhaps TRBD1 as D (6 bases). Germline assignment: CDR1 SQVTM and CDR2 ANQGSEA. V dropped 4 bases and J dropped 0 bases, with 15 bases sitting between them. CDR3 length equals 16 residues. CDR3 amino acids: CSVGGPGQANTGELFF. The CDR3 coding sequence is TGCAGCGTTGGGGGACCGGGACAAGCGAACACCGGGGAGCTGTTTTTT.

This clone has just one count. The genes are TRBV7-6 and TRBJ2-7; D uncertain. The V end was cut by 5 bases, the J end by 1 base, with 12 bases between. There are 14 residues in the CDR3. CDR1 SGHVS and CDR2 FNYEAQ come from the germline V gene. CDR3 sequence reads: CASSIESESYEQYF. The CDR3 coding sequence is TGTGCCAGCAGCATTGAGTCCGAGTCCTACGAGCAGTACTTC.

V and J are TRBV5-1 and TRBJ1-2; D gene unclear. The CDR3 is made up of 16 amino acids. V was cut by 2 bases and J by 11 bases, with 25 bases left in between. Germline loops: CDR1 SGHRS, CDR2 YFSETQ. CDR3 sequence (DNA): TGCGCCAGCAGCTTCGGCCCCTTGGAAGGGCGACGTGAATACACCTTC. It translates to CASSFGPLEGRREYTF.

V is TRBV9 and J is TRBJ2-7; 10 bases agree with TRBD2. CDR1 and CDR2 from the germline V gene are SGDLS and YYNGEE. This CDR3 spans 15 amino acids. Germline trimming cut 3 bases from V and 3 bases from J; bases unmatched to any gene: 6. The CDR3: CASSALGTSVYEQYF. The CDR3 region has the DNA TGTGCCAGCAGCGCTCTCGGGACTAGCGTCTACGAGCAGTACTTC.

This clone appeared a single time. This chain links TRBV7-8 with TRBJ2-3; 8 bases match TRBD2. Germline CDR1 and CDR2: SGHVS and FQNEAQ. The CDR3 length is 14 residues. CDR3 loop: CATNSGGSTDTQYF. In nucleotides, the CDR3 is TGTGCTACCAATTCGGGGGGGAGCACAGATACGCAGTATTTT.

Here the CDR3 DNA reads TGTGCCAGCAGCTTTAAACAGCCTTGGAGCACAGATACGCAGTATTTT. The encoded protein is CASSFKQPWSTDTQYF. The chain is built from TRBV5-4 and TRBJ2-3, with unresolved D. CDR1 and CDR2 (germline): SGHNT, YYREEE (reference sequence). The V and J ends lost 2 bases and 0 bases respectively, with 13 bases between them. The CDR3 loop spans 16 amino acids.

The V call is TRBV19, the J call TRBJ1-1; no definite D call. With 3 bases removed from V and 1 base from J, the gap between germline ends came to 9 bases. Germline V CDR1 and CDR2: LNHDA, SQIVND (reference sequence). The CDR3 consists of 14 residues. CDR3 region: CASSIPTANTEAFF. CDR3 bases: TGTGCCAGTAGTATTCCGACCGCGAACACTGAAGCTTTCTTT. The full variable domain, rest sourced from reference TRBV19 and TRBJ1-1, is DGGITQSPKYLFRKEGQNVTLSCEQNLNHDAMYWYRQDPGQGLRLIYYSQIVNDFQKGDIAEGYSVSREKKESFPLTVTSAQKNPTAFYLCASSIPTANTEAFFGQGTRLTVV.

The genes are TRBV6-5 and TRBJ1-1; 8 nucleotides line up with TRBD1. This CDR3 has 14 amino acids. CDR1 is MNHEY, CDR2 SVGAGI, per germline. J lost 4 bases, V lost 4 bases, and 5 bases had no gene match. The CDR3 nucleotides read TGTGCCAGCAGTTCCCTAGGACAGGGCACTGAAGCTTTCTTT. Residues: CASSSLGQGTEAFF.

The chain joins TRBV27 to TRBJ2-7; the D gene is possibly TRBD1 (5 bases). The germline CDR1 and CDR2 sequences are MNHEY and SMNVEV (reference sequence). This CDR3 has 13 residues. Trimming stripped 3 bases from V and 4 bases from J, with 10 bases between. The CDR3 sequence is CASSFRQTYEQYF. The CDR3 DNA is TGTGCCAGCAGTTTCCGACAGACTTACGAGCAGTACTTC.

This rearrangement joins TRBV19 to TRBJ1-2; 7 bases agree with TRBD1. CDR1 is LNHDA, CDR2 SQIVND, per germline (reference sequence). This CDR3 comprises 17 residues. With 9 bases clipped from V and 2 bases from J, the junction kept 18 bases outside the gene matches. The DNA of the CDR3 is TGTGCCAGCCTCCGGCGGGCTGGGACAGATATCAACTATGGCTACACCTTC. As protein: CASLRRAGTDINYGYTF.

This clone was seen a few times. As DNA, the CDR3 is TGTGCCAGCAGCTCAGTAGACGAGGGTGAAGCTTTCTTT. Its translation is CASSSVDEGEAFF. The chain couples TRBV5-4 to TRBJ1-1; D gene ambiguous. The CDR3 is made up of 13 amino acids. Germline values: CDR1 SGHNT, CDR2 YYREEE (reference sequence). Trimming cost V 3 bases and J 7 bases, with 13 bases left between them. Full variable domain (outside the CDR3, taken from reference TRBV5-4 and TRBJ1-1): ETGVTQSPTHLIKTRGQQVTLRCSSQSGHNTVSWYQQALGQGPQFIFQYYREEENGRGNFPPRFSGLQFPNYSSELNVNALELDDSALYLCASSSVDEGEAFFGQGTRLTVV.

The V gene is TRBV15, the J gene TRBJ1-1; 10 positions agree with TRBD1. The V and J ends lost 3 bases and 11 bases, in that order; junction bases with no gene match: 9. The germline V gene encodes CDR1 LNHNV and CDR2 YYDKDF (reference sequence). The CDR3 runs 14 residues. The CDR3 sequence: CATSRLKGQGGAFF. CDR3 nucleotide sequence: TGTGCCACCAGCAGGCTCAAAGGACAGGGGGGGGCTTTCTTT.

This rearrangement joins TRBV30 to TRBJ1-1; weak D call: TRBD1 (6 bases). Germline V gene data show CDR1 as GTSNPN and CDR2 as SVGIG (reference sequence). V was trimmed by 4 bases and J by 9 bases, leaving 15 bases between them. The CDR3 is made up of 12 amino acids. The CDR3 sequence is CAWNPGTQKAFF. As DNA, the CDR3 is TGTGCCTGGAACCCCGGGACACAAAAAGCTTTCTTT.

The V call is TRBV5-4, the J call TRBJ2-7, with TRBD2 matching over 8 bases. V was pared by 2 bases and J by 6 bases, with 4 bases of the junction left unmatched. CDR3 length: 13 amino acids. Germline CDR1 and CDR2: SGHNT and YYREEE (reference sequence). This chain's CDR3 is CASSFAGGSEQYF. The DNA of the CDR3 is TGTGCCAGCAGCTTCGCGGGGGGCAGCGAGCAGTACTTC.

The rearrangement uses TRBV4-1 and TRBJ2-1; possible D gene TRBD2, 7 bases. The CDR3 extends over 16 amino acids. V was cut by 0 bases and J by 7 bases, with 16 bases left in between. Germline-derived CDR1 and CDR2 are MGHRA and YSYEKL. CDR3 loop: CASSQERGGAWNEQFF. CDR3 sequence (DNA): TGCGCCAGCAGCCAAGAAAGAGGGGGGGCCTGGAATGAGCAGTTCTTC.

The rearrangement joins TRBV3-1 (or the pseudogene TRBV3-2) to TRBJ2-7; the match to TRBD2 covers 8 bases. There are 15 residues in the CDR3. The V gene's germline CDR1 is LGHDT and CDR2 YNNKEL (reference sequence). The V segment lost 1 base and the J segment 4 bases; nucleotides outside the gene matches: 6. This chain's CDR3 is CASSQARGVSYEQYF. In nucleotides, the CDR3 is TGTGCCAGCAGCCAAGCGCGGGGGGTCTCTTACGAGCAGTACTTC.

The chain carries TRBV6-6 and TRBJ2-3; D ambiguous. Looked up from germline, CDR1 is MNHNY and CDR2 is SVGAGI (reference sequence). Trimming pared 3 bases from V and 6 bases from J, leaving 10 bases between. The CDR3 sequence is 13 residues long. The CDR3 nucleotides are TGTGCCAGCAGTTATTTGGTATCGGATACGCAGTATTTT. This translates into CASSYLVSDTQYF.

The chain joins TRBV15 to TRBJ2-2; tentative D call: TRBD1 (6 bases). This CDR3 spans 15 amino acids. V was clipped by 5 bases and J by 1 base, with 11 bases between them. Germline V CDR1 and CDR2: LNHNV, YYDKDF (reference sequence). The CDR3 here is CATSWGHLNTGELFF. The CDR3, as DNA: TGTGCCACCAGCTGGGGACACCTGAACACCGGGGAGCTGTTTTTT.

This clone was recorded once. This sequence joins TRBV6-5 and TRBJ1-5; D gene uncertain. In germline, CDR1 is MNHEY, CDR2 SVGAGI. The CDR3 runs 14 residues. V lost 8 bases and J 4 bases, leaving 15 bases between the germline ends. The CDR3 here is CASLQGLQNQPQHF. The CDR3 DNA is TGTGCCAGCTTGCAAGGGCTCCAAAATCAGCCCCAGCATTTT.

J is TRBJ2-7 and V is TRBV13; possible D gene TRBD2, 5 bases. Trimming took off 4 bases at V and 1 base at J, with 8 bases between the two ends. This CDR3 has 13 residues. Germline V gene sequence: CDR1 PRHDT, CDR2 FYEKMQ (reference sequence). CDR3 residues: CASSSRGSYEQYF. The CDR3 bases are TGTGCCAGCAGCTCCCGGGGTTCCTACGAGCAGTACTTC.

This clone was picked up a small number of times. J is TRBJ1-1 and V is TRBV12-3 or TRBV12-4; TRBD1 matches 7 bases. V lost 6 bases to trimming and J lost 4 bases; unmatched junction nucleotides: 5. The CDR3 spans 13 residues. CDR3 nucleotide sequence: TGTGCCAGCAGATTAAACAGGGGCACTGAAGCTTTCTTT. Residues: CASRLNRGTEAFF.

The V and J genes are TRBV3-1 (or the pseudogene TRBV3-2) and TRBJ1-4; 7 bases match TRBD1. Looked up from germline, CDR1 is LGHDT and CDR2 is YNNKEL (reference sequence). V trimming: 1 base; J trimming: 4 bases; junction bases outside the gene matches: 6. This CDR3 is built from 16 residues. This CDR3 is CASSQVSTGRNEKLFF. The CDR3 bases are TGTGCCAGCAGCCAAGTATCGACAGGGCGTAATGAAAAACTGTTTTTT.

The chain uses TRBV21-1 and TRBJ2-3; TRBD1 reflects the table's D call only, with no check against the DNA. TRBV21-1 is described as a pseudogene. The CDR3 runs to 14 residues. In DNA form, the CDR3 reads TGTGCCAGCAGCGCAACAATCCCCACAGATACGCAGTATTTT. It yields the protein CASSATIPTDTQYF.

V is TRBV24-1 and J is TRBJ2-7, with D unclear. Germline assignment: CDR1 KGHDR and CDR2 SFDVKD. Deletions cut 3 bases from V and 2 bases from J, with 13 bases between. This CDR3 has 15 residues. The chain's CDR3 is CATSDPRLNPYEQYF. CDR3 in DNA: TGTGCCACCAGTGATCCTCGATTAAACCCCTACGAGCAGTACTTC.

This clone was seen more than once but under ten times. The gene calls are TRBV4-2 and TRBJ2-1; D is unclear. There are 16 residues in the CDR3. V was clipped by 0 bases and J by 1 base, with 10 bases between them. Germline CDR1 LGHNA, CDR2 YNFKEQ. CDR3 sequence reads: CASSQEGPGSYNEQFF. The CDR3 DNA sequence: TGTGCCAGCAGCCAAGAGGGCCCTGGGTCCTACAATGAGCAGTTCTTC.

The V gene is TRBV3-1 (or the pseudogene TRBV3-2), the J gene TRBJ1-6; D uncertain. This CDR3 region has 16 residues. Trimming took 2 bases from V and 7 from J, leaving 15 bases between them. Looked up from germline, CDR1 is LGHDT and CDR2 is YNNKEL (reference sequence). The CDR3 protein is CASSQPTVLGNSPLHF. The CDR3 DNA follows: TGTGCCAGCAGCCAACCGACGGTTTTGGGCAATTCACCCCTCCACTTT.

The chain links TRBV3-1 (or the pseudogene TRBV3-2) to TRBJ2-2; D tentatively reads TRBD1 or TRBD2 (6 bases each). Germline V gene sequence: CDR1 LGHDT, CDR2 YNNKEL (reference sequence). Trimming pared 4 bases from V and 6 bases from J, leaving 18 bases between. There are 16 residues in the CDR3. This CDR3 is CASSLHAGGGPGELFF. The CDR3 DNA reads as TGTGCCAGCAGCCTACACGCCGGGGGCGGTCCCGGGGAGCTGTTTTTT.